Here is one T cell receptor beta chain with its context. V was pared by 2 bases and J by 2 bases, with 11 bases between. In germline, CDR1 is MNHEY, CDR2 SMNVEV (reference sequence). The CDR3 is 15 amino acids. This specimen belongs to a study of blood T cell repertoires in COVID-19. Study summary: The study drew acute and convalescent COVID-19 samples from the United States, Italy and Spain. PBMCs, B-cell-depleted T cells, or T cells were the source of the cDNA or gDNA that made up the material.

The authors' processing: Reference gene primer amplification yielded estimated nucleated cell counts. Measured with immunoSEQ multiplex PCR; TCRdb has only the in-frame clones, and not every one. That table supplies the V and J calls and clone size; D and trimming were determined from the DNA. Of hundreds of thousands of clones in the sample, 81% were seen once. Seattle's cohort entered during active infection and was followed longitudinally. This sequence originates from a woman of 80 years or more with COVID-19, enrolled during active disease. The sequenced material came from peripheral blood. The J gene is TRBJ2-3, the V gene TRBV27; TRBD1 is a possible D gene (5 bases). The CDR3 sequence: CASSLRGFLTDTQYF. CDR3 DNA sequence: TGTGCCAGCAGTTTAAGGGGCTTCCTCACAGATACGCAGTATTTT.